These 19 T cell receptor beta chains originate from one sample sequenced in a study of shared clonotypes between healthy human individuals. This table comes from immunoSEQ multiplex PCR, and its TCRdb copy is limited to in-frame clones, with some not included. The sample consists of around 690,000 clones, 90% of them appearing once. The sequenced sample consisted of memory CD8+ T cells from PBMCs. Subset here: CD45RO+ cells pooled with CCR7-negative TemRA cells. The receptors derive from a man aged 18 to 30 in good health. Some clones in this sample may be carry-over from other donors' samples.

This clone was found once. The chain carries TRBV13 and TRBJ2-1; D uncertain. The CDR3 totals 17 residues. With 0 bases removed from V and 2 bases from J, the gap between germline ends came to 14 bases. Germline CDR1 reads PRHDT; CDR2 reads FYEKMQ (reference sequence). CDR3 DNA sequence: TGTGCCAGCAGCTTAGGGGAGTCCAGGATCCCCTACAATGAGCAGTTCTTC. Translated, it gives CASSLGESRIPYNEQFF.

This chain connects TRBV27 to TRBJ2-1, with 8 bases lining up with TRBD2. The germline gives CDR1 MNHEY, CDR2 SMNVEV (reference sequence). J gave up 2 bases and V 5 bases, and 8 bases lay outside the gene matches. This CDR3 is 16 amino acids long. The CDR3 sequence: CASSPRVAGTYNEQFF. The CDR3 region has the DNA TGTGCCAGCAGTCCCAGGGTAGCGGGAACCTACAATGAGCAGTTCTTC.

The rearrangement links TRBV27 to TRBJ2-7, with TRBD2 as a possible D gene (6 bases). This CDR3 contains 13 residues. Germline-derived CDR1 and CDR2 are MNHEY and SMNVEV (reference sequence). V was clipped by 6 bases and J by 4 bases, with 13 bases between them. The CDR3 sequence is CASSPPGEYEQYF. CDR3 bases: TGTGCCAGCAGCCCCCCGGGAGAGTACGAGCAGTACTTC.

The chain is built from TRBV7-2 and TRBJ2-5, with D maybe TRBD2 (6 bases). V was cut by 5 bases and J by 4 bases, with 20 bases left in between. The CDR3 has 16 amino acids. Germline CDR1 and CDR2: SGHTA and FQGNSA. The CDR3 bases are TGTGCCAGCAGCCCCGGGACTCTCCGTGTGGGAGAGACCCAGTACTTC. As protein: CASSPGTLRVGETQYF.

In this sample, this clone turned up once. Given a much more abundant clone one base away, this may be a read error. This CDR3 is also generated by other DNA sequences in the sample. The J gene is TRBJ2-7, the V gene TRBV27; TRBD1 aligns across 11 bases. The CDR3 consists of 15 residues. Germline-derived CDR1 and CDR2 are MNHEY and SMNVEV (reference sequence). V dropped 3 bases and J dropped 4; count of bases not matched to a gene: 5. Written as DNA, the CDR3 is TGTGCCAGCAGTTTCCCGGGACAGGGGGTTTACGAGCAGTACTTC. Encoded protein: CASSFPGQGVYEQYF.

The chain joins TRBV10-3 to TRBJ2-5; D unclear. This CDR3 comprises 15 residues. Trimming pared 3 bases from V and 1 base from J, leaving 12 bases between. Germline CDR1 reads ENHRY; CDR2 reads SYGVKD. The CDR3, as DNA: TGTGCCATCAGTGAAAATAGGCCTCCCCAAGAGACCCAGTACTTC. Its protein is CAISENRPPQETQYF.

This chain uses TRBV5-6 with TRBJ1-4; D is ambiguous. Per the germline V gene, CDR1 is SGHDT and CDR2 is YYEEEE. V was cut by 3 bases and J by 6 bases, with 15 bases left in between. The CDR3 has 15 residues. The CDR3 loop reads CASSSEGTGHEKLFF. CDR3 DNA sequence: TGTGCCAGCAGCTCGGAGGGTACCGGGCATGAAAAACTGTTTTTT.

V gene TRBV11-2 combines with J gene TRBJ2-1; D gene ambiguous. Trimming removed 4 bases at V and 2 bases at J, with 12 bases between. The CDR3 runs to 15 residues. Germline V gene data show CDR1 as SGHAT and CDR2 as FQNNGV. DNA of the CDR3: TGTGCCAGCAGCTCAAACCTAGGGACCTACAATGAGCAGTTCTTC. This gives the protein CASSSNLGTYNEQFF.

This rearrangement joins TRBV5-5 to TRBJ1-5; TRBD1 matches at 9 bases. CDR1 is SGHKS, CDR2 YYEKEE, per germline (reference sequence). V dropped 3 bases and J dropped 9; count of bases not matched to a gene: 4. The CDR3 sequence is 13 residues long. CDR3 sequence reads: CASSWDRAMPQHF. The CDR3 DNA reads TGTGCCAGCAGCTGGGACAGGGCGATGCCCCAGCATTTT.

V and J are TRBV28 and TRBJ1-1, with D unresolved. Germline V lookup: CDR1 MDHEN, CDR2 SYDVKM. CDR3 length: 14 amino acids. Trimming took off 6 bases at V and 5 bases at J, with 16 bases between the two ends. CDR3 region: CASRHPPRRTEAFF. DNA for the CDR3: TGTGCCAGCAGACATCCTCCGAGGAGAACTGAAGCTTTCTTT.

The V gene is TRBV11-2, the J gene TRBJ2-3, with D possibly TRBD2 on 5 matching bases. V lost 5 bases to trimming and J lost 3 bases, with 15 bases between them. The CDR3 has 15 amino acids. CDR1 and CDR2 (germline): SGHAT, FQNNGV. The CDR3 sequence: CASSPPWELTDTQYF. In nucleotides, the CDR3 is TGTGCCAGCAGCCCCCCTTGGGAGTTGACAGATACGCAGTATTTT.

This chain connects TRBV7-3 to TRBJ2-5, with D unclear. The CDR3 is 15 residues long. V was shortened by 5 bases and J by 4 bases, with 17 bases between the two germline ends. From germline, CDR1 is SGHTA and CDR2 FQGTGA. The CDR3 loop is CASSNQVAPTETQYF. In DNA form, the CDR3 reads TGTGCCAGCAGCAACCAAGTAGCCCCCACAGAGACCCAGTACTTC.

The gene calls are TRBV4-1 and TRBJ2-7; 8 bases line up with TRBD2. Per the germline V gene, CDR1 is MGHRA and CDR2 is YSYEKL. V was clipped by 1 base and J by 3 bases; unmatched bases: 5. This CDR3 spans 15 amino acids. The CDR3 region is CASSQGLGRGYEQYF. The CDR3 coding sequence is TGCGCCAGCAGCCAAGGTCTCGGGAGGGGCTACGAGCAGTACTTC.

The chain uses TRBV7-8 and TRBJ2-2, with 9 nucleotides matching TRBD2. The ends lost 1 base at V and 7 bases at J; junction bases unmatched: 7. This CDR3 has 16 residues. Germline V gene lookup returns CDR1 SGHVS and CDR2 FQNEAQ. For the CDR3, the DNA is TGTGCCAGCAGCTTAGTACAGCGGGAGGTCTTCGGGGAGCTGTTTTTT. This gives the protein CASSLVQREVFGELFF.

A few counts support this clone. The chain has TRBV27 and TRBJ2-3; 11 bases are shared with TRBD2. This CDR3 spans 13 amino acids. The V gene's germline CDR1 is MNHEY and CDR2 SMNVEV (reference sequence). The trim removed 7 bases at V and 6 bases at J, leaving 3 bases unmatched. The DNA for the CDR3 is TGTGCCAGCACACTAGCGGGAGATGATACGCAGTATTTT. This translates into CASTLAGDDTQYF.

The J gene is TRBJ2-1, the V gene TRBV7-9; 9 bases are a match to TRBD2. CDR1 SEHNR and CDR2 FQNEAQ come from the germline V gene (reference sequence). Unmatched junction bases numbered 11, after V lost 1 base and J lost 7 bases. The CDR3 length is 17 residues. CDR3: CASSLGRGVAGVNEQFF. The CDR3 nucleotides are TGTGCCAGCAGCTTAGGCCGGGGAGTAGCGGGAGTGAATGAGCAGTTCTTC. Filled out from reference TRBV7-9 and TRBJ2-1, the complete variable domain reads DTGVSQNPRHKITKRGQNVTFRCDPISEHNRLYWYRQTLGQGPEFLTYFQNEAQLEKSRLLSDRFSAERPKGSFSTLEIQRTEQGDSAMYLCASSLGRGVAGVNEQFFGPGTRLTVL.

V and J are TRBV19 and TRBJ2-2; possible D gene TRBD1, 6 bases. Trimming cost V 9 bases and J 3 bases, with 11 bases left between them. Germline lookup yields CDR1 LNHDA and CDR2 SQIVND (reference sequence). The CDR3 contains 13 residues. CDR3 nucleotide sequence: TGTGCCAGCGGGAAGGGGGACACCGGGGAGCTGTTTTTT. Translating it yields CASGKGDTGELFF.

The V call is TRBV7-8, the J call TRBJ2-5; 9 nucleotides align to TRBD1. Trimming at V came to 0 bases and at J to 7 bases, leaving 6 bases not matched to a gene. Germline V gives CDR1 SGHVS, CDR2 FQNEAQ. The CDR3 consists of 15 residues. CDR3 DNA sequence: TGTGCCAGCAGCTTAGCGAGGGGACAGGGAGCGACCCAGTACTTC. It is translated as CASSLARGQGATQYF.

Remarks on this clone: Other DNA sequences within the sample encode an identical CDR3. This CDR3 is CASSEWSSNQPQHF. The CDR3 DNA reads as TGTGCCAGCAGTGAATGGAGTTCCAATCAGCCCCAGCATTTT. This chain uses TRBV6-1 with TRBJ1-5; D is unresolved. Trimming took 2 bases from V and 3 from J, leaving 8 bases between them. The V gene's germline CDR1 is MNHNS and CDR2 SASEGT. The CDR3 is 14 residues long.